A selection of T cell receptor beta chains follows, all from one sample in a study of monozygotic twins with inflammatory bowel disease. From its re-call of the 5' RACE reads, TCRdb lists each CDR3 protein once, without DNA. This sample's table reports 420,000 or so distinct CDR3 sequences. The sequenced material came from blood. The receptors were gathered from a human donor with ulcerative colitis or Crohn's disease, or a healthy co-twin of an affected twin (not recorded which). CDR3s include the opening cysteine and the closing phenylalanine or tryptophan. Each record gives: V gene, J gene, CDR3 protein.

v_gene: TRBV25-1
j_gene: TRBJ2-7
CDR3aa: CASNGGLASPYEQYF

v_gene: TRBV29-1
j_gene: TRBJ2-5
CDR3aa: CSVVLAGGTGETQYF

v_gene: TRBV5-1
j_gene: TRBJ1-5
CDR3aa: CASSPTGGHQPQHF

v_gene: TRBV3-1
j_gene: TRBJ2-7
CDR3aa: CASSQGPLNEQYF

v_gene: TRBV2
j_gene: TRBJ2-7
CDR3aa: CASAWDRVGELYF

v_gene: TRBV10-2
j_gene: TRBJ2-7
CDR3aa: CASSEAGGFSYEQYF

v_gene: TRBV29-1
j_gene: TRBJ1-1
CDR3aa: CSVEGGKRTEAFF

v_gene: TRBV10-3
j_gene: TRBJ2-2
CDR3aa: CATLGLAGGNTGELFF

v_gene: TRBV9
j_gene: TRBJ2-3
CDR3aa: CASSVGAGGSTDTQYF

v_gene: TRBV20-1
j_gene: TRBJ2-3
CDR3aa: CSARDSTGGPADTQYF

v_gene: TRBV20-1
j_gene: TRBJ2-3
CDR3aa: CSARDLASGSADTQYF